The 20 T cell receptor beta chains presented below share a single source sample, sequenced in a study of cytomegalovirus exposure and HLA in healthy donors. The study ran its PCR with 60 Vbeta and 13 Jbeta primers. Sequenced by immunoSEQ multiplex PCR; TCRdb stores in-frame clones only, minus some. Of around 140,000 clones detected, 70% to 80% appear once; the ten largest clones hold approximately 1.8%. Sample: PBMCs. All receptors come from a female donor in good health and CMV-seropositive.

This clone was seen only once. A read error may produce the germline difference seen at one junction end. The V and J genes are TRBV7-9 and TRBJ1-6; D unresolved. The CDR3 spans 12 residues. Germline V gives CDR1 SEHNR, CDR2 FQNEAQ (reference sequence). As DNA, the CDR3 is TGTTCCAGCAGCTTAACGCGTTCACCCCTCCACTTT. Translating it yields CSSSLTRSPLHF.

This rearrangement joins TRBV9 to TRBJ1-4; D gene uncertain. The germline gives CDR1 SGDLS, CDR2 YYNGEE. The CDR3 totals 13 residues. The V and J ends lost 4 bases and 8 bases respectively, with 12 bases between them. The CDR3 DNA is TGTGCCAGCAGCCCGGGTCTTGGGGAAAAACTGTTTTTT. Amino acids: CASSPGLGEKLFF.

This clone has just one count. One end of the junction fails to match germline, which may point to a read error. The chain is built from TRBV7-9 and TRBJ2-1; a possible D gene is TRBD1 (5 bases). The CDR3 loop spans 16 amino acids. CDR1 SEHNR and CDR2 FQNEAQ come from the germline V gene (reference sequence). CDR3 in DNA: TGTTCCAGCAGCCCAGGGTCAGCTCGAATCTACAATGAGCAGTTCTTC. Translated, it gives CSSSPGSARIYNEQFF.

The chain has TRBV25-1 and TRBJ1-1, with unresolved D. Trimming stripped 4 bases from V and 4 bases from J, with 16 bases between. CDR3 length equals 15 residues. Germline CDR1 reads MGHDK; CDR2 reads SYGVNS. This CDR3 reads CASSGGPRHFTEAFF. The CDR3 DNA is TGTGCCAGCAGTGGAGGGCCCCGCCATTTCACTGAAGCTTTCTTT.

V gene TRBV15 combines with J gene TRBJ2-6, with D maybe TRBD2 (5 bases). Germline CDR1 and CDR2: LNHNV and YYDKDF (reference sequence). The V end was cut by 8 bases, the J end by 4 bases, with 9 bases between. CDR3 length: 13 residues. The CDR3 is CATLAWGANVLTF. In DNA form, the CDR3 reads TGTGCCACCTTAGCGTGGGGGGCCAACGTCCTGACTTTC.

This chain connects TRBV18 to TRBJ2-3; no reliable D call. The CDR3 has 15 amino acids. V gave up 6 bases and J gave up 0 bases, with 13 bases separating them. Germline CDR1 KGHSH, CDR2 LQKENI. The CDR3 DNA follows: TGTGCCAGCTCTCCCAGTGCCCAAAGCACAGATACGCAGTATTTT. It is translated as CASSPSAQSTDTQYF.

The rearrangement joins TRBV6-6 to TRBJ2-1; TRBD2 is a possible D gene (5 bases). Germline V CDR1 and CDR2: MNHNY, SVGAGI (reference sequence). Trimming took off 5 bases at V and 5 bases at J, with 10 bases between the two ends. The CDR3 has 13 residues. The CDR3: CASSPDFNNEQFF. CDR3 in DNA: TGTGCCAGCAGTCCGGACTTCAACAATGAGCAGTTCTTC.

This clone was picked up a small number of times. The chain couples TRBV15 to TRBJ1-5, with TRBD1 matching 10 bases. J was trimmed by 3 bases and V by 0 bases; bases with no gene match: 8. Germline V gene sequence: CDR1 LNHNV, CDR2 YYDKDF (reference sequence). CDR3 size: 18 residues. In DNA, the CDR3 is TGTGCCACCAGCAGAGATCGGATGGACAGGGGGGTCAATCAGCCCCAGCATTTT. Its protein product is CATSRDRMDRGVNQPQHF.

The chain links TRBV5-4 to TRBJ1-4, with 9 bases lining up with TRBD1. CDR3 length: 15 residues. The V gene's germline CDR1 is SGHNT and CDR2 YYREEE (reference sequence). J lost 7 bases, V lost 3 bases, and 7 bases had no gene match. CDR3: CASSSPGQGGEKLFF. DNA of the CDR3: TGTGCCAGCAGCTCTCCGGGACAGGGAGGTGAAAAACTGTTTTTT.

To note about this clone: A junction end diverges from the germline sequence, so it may reflect a read error. The chain links TRBV7-9 to TRBJ2-7; TRBD2 is a possible D gene (5 bases). Looked up from germline, CDR1 is SEHNR and CDR2 is FQNEAQ (reference sequence). This CDR3 spans 12 amino acids. The CDR3 sequence: CSSSLGGGEQYF. The CDR3 region has the DNA TGTTCCAGCAGCTTAGGTGGAGGCGAGCAGTACTTC.

This chain uses TRBV5-1 with TRBJ1-1, with a tentative D call TRBD1 (5 bases). Germline CDR1 and CDR2: SGHRS and YFSETQ. The V end was cut by 2 bases, the J end by 0 bases, with 8 bases between. This CDR3 has 14 amino acids. In DNA, the CDR3 is TGCGCCAGCAGCTTACAGGAGATGAACACTGAAGCTTTCTTT. Translated: CASSLQEMNTEAFF.

The chain recombines TRBV6-1 with TRBJ1-4; D remains ambiguous. Trimming shortened V by 7 bases and J by 5 bases, and 8 bases separated the two germline ends. This CDR3 contains 12 residues. Germline loops: CDR1 MNHNS, CDR2 SASEGT. The CDR3 loop is CASMSGNEKLFF. The CDR3 bases are TGTGCCAGCATGAGCGGAAATGAAAAACTGTTTTTT.

This clone showed up just once. The chain uses TRBV4-2 and TRBJ1-6, with D unresolved. V lost 3 bases and J 5 bases, leaving 11 bases between the germline ends. The CDR3 runs 15 residues. Germline V gene data show CDR1 as LGHNA and CDR2 as YNFKEQ. The DNA for the CDR3 is TGTGCCAGCAGCCACGGGGTGGAGAATAATTCACCCCTCCACTTT. It translates to CASSHGVENNSPLHF.

V is TRBV4-1 and J is TRBJ2-2, with 12 nucleotides matching TRBD2. From germline, CDR1 is MGHRA and CDR2 YSYEKL. The CDR3 spans 15 residues. J lost 7 bases, V lost 6 bases, and 6 bases had no gene match. The DNA for the CDR3 is TGCGCCAGCAGACCTAGCGGGGGGGTGGGCGGGGAGCTGTTTTTT. Protein sequence: CASRPSGGVGGELFF.

The rearrangement joins TRBV7-6 to TRBJ2-4; TRBD1 matches at 7 bases. The V gene's germline CDR1 is SGHVS and CDR2 FNYEAQ. CDR3 length equals 16 residues. Unmatched junction bases numbered 9, after V lost 5 bases and J lost 2 bases. The CDR3 is CASSNILRGTKNIQYF. For the CDR3, the DNA is TGTGCCAGCAGCAATATCCTCAGGGGGACCAAAAACATTCAGTACTTC.

This chain links TRBV27 with TRBJ1-5; TRBD1 matches 7 bases. Germline V gene data show CDR1 as MNHEY and CDR2 as SMNVEV (reference sequence). The CDR3 length is 16 residues. The trim removed 5 bases at V and 0 bases at J, leaving 7 bases unmatched. DNA of the CDR3: TGTGCCAGCAGTGCCAACAGGGGTGGTAGCAATCAGCCCCAGCATTTT. It is translated as CASSANRGGSNQPQHF.

The V call is TRBV18, the J call TRBJ2-3; the D is unclear. Germline-derived CDR1 and CDR2 are KGHSH and LQKENI. The CDR3 is 15 residues long. Trimming shortened V by 1 base and J by 0 bases, and 8 bases separated the two germline ends. The CDR3 sequence: CASSPLSPSTDTQYF. In DNA, the CDR3 is TGTGCCAGCTCACCACTGTCCCCTAGCACAGATACGCAGTATTTT.

This chain joins TRBV11-2 and TRBJ2-4; TRBD2 might be the D (5 bases). The CDR3 length is 15 residues. V lost 5 bases to trimming and J lost 4 bases, with 15 bases between them. Germline CDR1 reads SGHAT; CDR2 reads FQNNGV. The CDR3 region is CASSRVFEGKNIQYF. The DNA for the CDR3 is TGTGCCAGCAGCCGAGTCTTTGAGGGAAAAAACATTCAGTACTTC.

The chain combines TRBV5-1 with TRBJ1-5; TRBD1 matches at 9 bases. CDR3 length equals 14 residues. Germline trimming cut 4 bases from V and 6 bases from J; bases unmatched to any gene: 5. Looked up from germline, CDR1 is SGHRS and CDR2 is YFSETQ. The CDR3 DNA sequence: TGCGCCAGCAGCCCGTCGACAGGGGGTCAGCCCCAGCATTTT. Residues: CASSPSTGGQPQHF.

CDR3 protein: CASSSENIQYF. The CDR3 region has the DNA TGTGCCAGCAGCTCAGAAAACATTCAGTACTTC. This chain connects TRBV6-1 to TRBJ2-4; unclear D gene. The CDR3 is 11 amino acids. Germline V gives CDR1 MNHNS, CDR2 SASEGT. Trimming pared 6 bases from V and 5 bases from J, leaving 5 bases between.